One and the same sample provided the 9 T cell receptor beta chains below, sequenced in a study of blood T cell repertoires in COVID-19. Sequencing used immunoSEQ multiplex PCR; TCRdb keeps in-frame clones, though not all of them. The sample lists under 95,000 clones; around nine tenths were seen once. The material sequenced was peripheral blood. Receptors originate from a man aged 55 to 70 with acute or convalescent COVID-19.

The genes are TRBV3-1 (or the pseudogene TRBV3-2) and TRBJ1-1; the D is unclear. This CDR3 spans 14 amino acids. Trimming pared 5 bases from V and 0 bases from J, leaving 10 bases between. In germline, CDR1 is LGHDT, CDR2 YNNKEL (reference sequence). CDR3 amino acids: CASSNGLLNTEAFF. In DNA, the CDR3 is TGTGCCAGCAGCAATGGACTCTTGAACACTGAAGCTTTCTTT.

This clone has just a few counts. DNA of the CDR3: TGTGCCAGCAGTTTTGGACAGTTCTATGGCTACACCTTC. Translated, it gives CASSFGQFYGYTF. The genes are TRBV27 and TRBJ1-2; TRBD1 is a possible D gene (6 bases). The CDR3 extends over 13 amino acids. CDR1 is MNHEY and CDR2 is SMNVEV in the germline V gene (reference sequence). Trimming left V 3 bases short and J 4 bases short, with 9 bases between.

This rearrangement joins TRBV6-1 to TRBJ1-2, with TRBD1 matching 12 bases. There are 16 residues in the CDR3. The germline CDR1 and CDR2 sequences are MNHNS and SASEGT. The V and J ends lost 3 bases and 2 bases, in that order; junction bases with no gene match: 4. In DNA, the CDR3 is TGTGCCAGCAGTGAGTTGGGGACAGGGGGCAACTATGGCTACACCTTC. It translates to CASSELGTGGNYGYTF.

The chain combines TRBV19 with TRBJ1-2, with unresolved D. Per germline, CDR1 LNHDA and CDR2 SQIVND (reference sequence). V was shortened by 0 bases and J by 3 bases, with 14 bases between the two germline ends. The CDR3 loop spans 16 amino acids. CDR3 sequence reads: CASSIDQIAAHYGYTF. In DNA form, the CDR3 reads TGTGCCAGTAGTATAGATCAGATCGCGGCTCACTATGGCTACACCTTC. Together with reference TRBV19 and TRBJ1-2, the CDR3 gives the full variable domain: DGGITQSPKYLFRKEGQNVTLSCEQNLNHDAMYWYRQDPGQGLRLIYYSQIVNDFQKGDIAEGYSVSREKKESFPLTVTSAQKNPTAFYLCASSIDQIAAHYGYTFGSGTRLTVV.

This clone was observed a few times. The chain is built from TRBV5-1 and TRBJ1-5; 9 nucleotides line up with TRBD1. The V gene end was trimmed by 0 bases and the J gene end by 6 bases; junction bases not matched to a gene: 7. Per germline, CDR1 SGHRS and CDR2 YFSETQ. The CDR3 sequence is 16 residues long. CDR3 sequence reads: CASSLGPQGAAQPQHF. The CDR3 DNA follows: TGCGCCAGCAGCTTGGGACCACAGGGGGCGGCTCAGCCCCAGCATTTT.

The chain has TRBV7-2 and TRBJ2-3; 10 nucleotides match TRBD1. V lost 3 bases and J lost 3; bases outside the gene matches: 3. The CDR3 has 15 residues. The germline V gene has CDR1 SGHTA and CDR2 FQGNSA. The CDR3 DNA reads as TGTGCCAGCAGCTTGACAGGGGGCAGGACAGATACGCAGTATTTT. Amino acid sequence: CASSLTGGRTDTQYF.

The chain carries TRBV9 and TRBJ2-1, with D perhaps TRBD1 (6 bases). Trimming took 0 bases from V and 9 from J, leaving 16 bases between them. Germline loops: CDR1 SGDLS, CDR2 YYNGEE. This CDR3 contains 15 residues. The chain's CDR3 is CASSVAPTGFSEQFF. In DNA, the CDR3 is TGTGCCAGCAGCGTAGCTCCAACAGGGTTTTCTGAGCAGTTCTTC.

The chain uses TRBV5-1 and TRBJ1-1, with a possible D match to TRBD1 (5 bases). Looked up from germline, CDR1 is SGHRS and CDR2 is YFSETQ. The CDR3 runs to 12 residues. Trimming took 2 bases from V and 8 from J, leaving 10 bases between them. The DNA for the CDR3 is TGCGCCAGCAGCTTAGGGGCGAGGGAAGCTTTCTTT. Translating it yields CASSLGAREAFF.

The table lists this clone with a count of one. This sequence joins TRBV7-2 and TRBJ1-5, with TRBD1 matching over 7 bases. Germline lookup yields CDR1 SGHTA and CDR2 FQGNSA. V shed 6 bases, J shed 7 bases, and the junction held 12 bases outside the gene matches. This CDR3 comprises 15 residues. CDR3 DNA sequence: TGTGCCAGCAGGGTCGGAGGGGGCTTTGAACAGCCCCAGCATTTT. Translating it yields CASRVGGGFEQPQHF. The entire variable domain, with the rest obtained from reference TRBV7-2 and TRBJ1-5, is as follows: GAGVSQSPSNKVTEKGKDVELRCDPISGHTALYWYRQSLGQGLEFLIYFQGNSAPDKSGLPSDRFSAERTGGSVSTLTIQRTQQEDSAVYLCASRVGGGFEQPQHFGDGTRLSIL.